These 32 T cell receptor beta chains originate from one sample sequenced in a study of T cells in Graves' hyperthyroidism and ophthalmopathy. TCR beta CDR3 regions were amplified from RNA transcripts. TCR CDR3 underwent first-round RT-PCR with the HTBI primer set. Via MiXCR, TCRdb re-called the multiplex PCR reads, giving one row per CDR3 protein. The data contain almost 600,000 distinct CDR3 sequences, approximately 14% of them singletons. Material: blood. These receptors were collected from a woman under 40 with Graves' hyperthyroidism that later progressed to Graves' ophthalmopathy.

The CDR3 is CASSLFQGSNEQFF. Here the CDR3 DNA reads TGTGCCAGCAGCTTATTTCAGGGGTCCAATGAGCAGTTCTTC. The chain links TRBV7-2 to TRBJ2-1, with D perhaps TRBD1 (6 bases). The V end lost 2 bases, the J end lost 6 bases, and 11 bases lay between the germline ends. CDR1 is SGHTA and CDR2 is FQGNSA in the germline V gene. This CDR3 has 14 residues.

This clonotype showed up just a few times. This sequence joins TRBV28 and TRBJ1-5, with D possibly TRBD1 on 6 matching bases. Germline CDR1 MDHEN, CDR2 SYDVKM. There are 12 residues in the CDR3. V was clipped by 2 bases and J by 11 bases, with 10 bases between them. The CDR3 nucleotides are TGTGCCAGCAGTTTAAGGGGGTCAGCCCAGCATTTT. Protein: CASSLRGSAQHF. Complete variable domain (other parts from reference TRBV28 and TRBJ1-5): DVKVTQSSRYLVKRTGEKVFLECVQDMDHENMFWYRQDPGLGLRLIYFSYDVKMKEKGDIPEGYSVSREKKERFSLILESASTNQTSMYLCASSLRGSAQHFGDGTRLSIL.

This chain joins TRBV30 and TRBJ2-3; D remains unclear. V dropped 3 bases and J dropped 5 bases, with 18 bases sitting between them. This CDR3 spans 15 amino acids. CDR1 and CDR2 (germline): GTSNPN, SVGIG (reference sequence). The CDR3 reads CAWSALIGVGDTQYF. In DNA form, the CDR3 reads TGTGCCTGGAGCGCCTTGATAGGTGTGGGAGATACGCAGTATTTT.

This clonotype was counted at least ten times. This chain uses TRBV6-2 or TRBV6-3 with TRBJ2-7; 9 positions match TRBD2. With 2 bases clipped from V and 3 bases from J, the junction kept 5 bases outside the gene matches. Germline V CDR1 and CDR2: MNHEY, SVGEGT. This CDR3 is built from 15 residues. The CDR3: CASSYRVAGDYEQYF. The CDR3 DNA is TGTGCCAGCAGTTACAGGGTAGCGGGAGACTACGAGCAGTACTTC.

This clonotype came up many times. The J gene is TRBJ2-7, the V gene TRBV28; 8 nucleotides align to TRBD1. Germline V lookup: CDR1 MDHEN, CDR2 SYDVKM. The CDR3 length is 14 residues. J gave up 7 bases and V 5 bases, and 10 bases lay outside the gene matches. The CDR3 sequence: CASSRQGAPLEQYF. The CDR3 DNA follows: TGTGCCAGCAGTCGTCAGGGGGCTCCCCTGGAGCAGTACTTC.

This clonotype occurred many times. The V call is TRBV12-3 or TRBV12-4, the J call TRBJ2-4; the D is unclear. The germline V and J ends were trimmed by 6 bases and 5 bases, with 8 bases remaining between them. The length of the CDR3 is 12 residues. The CDR3 nucleotides read TGTGCCAGCAGCCGAACAGAAAACATTCAGTACTTC. Its translation is CASSRTENIQYF.

Ten or more counts support this clonotype. The rearrangement uses TRBV28 and TRBJ2-7; D possibly corresponds to TRBD2 (5 bases). Germline lookup yields CDR1 MDHEN and CDR2 SYDVKM. This CDR3 has 14 amino acids. The V end lost 0 bases, the J end lost 2 bases, and 8 bases lay between the germline ends. CDR3 residues: CASSLWAGTYEQYF. CDR3 nucleotides: TGTGCCAGCAGTTTATGGGCGGGTACCTACGAGCAGTACTTC. The full variable domain, with the rest looked up from reference TRBV28 and TRBJ2-7, is DVKVTQSSRYLVKRTGEKVFLECVQDMDHENMFWYRQDPGLGLRLIYFSYDVKMKEKGDIPEGYSVSREKKERFSLILESASTNQTSMYLCASSLWAGTYEQYFGPGTRLTVT.

This clonotype was seen more than once but under ten times. This chain joins TRBV19 and TRBJ2-6; D perhaps matches TRBD1 (6 bases). CDR3 length: 16 amino acids. Trimming removed 8 bases from V and 0 bases from J, with 14 bases in between. Per the germline V gene, CDR1 is LNHDA and CDR2 is SQIVND (reference sequence). The CDR3 spells CASCTGQISGANVLTF. The DNA for the CDR3 is TGTGCCAGTTGTACAGGACAGATCTCTGGGGCCAACGTCCTGACTTTC.

This clonotype was detected ten times or more. The chain combines TRBV30 with TRBJ2-7; tentatively, D is TRBD2 (6 bases). V was shortened by 2 bases and J by 7 bases, with 15 bases between the two germline ends. This CDR3 spans 13 amino acids. Germline V lookup: CDR1 GTSNPN, CDR2 SVGIG (reference sequence). The CDR3 loop is CAWSMREVWEQYF. The DNA of the CDR3 is TGTGCCTGGAGTATGCGGGAAGTCTGGGAGCAGTACTTC.

This clonotype was seen at least ten times. This rearrangement joins TRBV11-3 to TRBJ2-7; 8 bases are shared with TRBD2. Germline CDR1 and CDR2: SGHNT and YENEEA. V trimming: 2 bases; J trimming: 6 bases; junction bases outside the gene matches: 6. The CDR3 is 14 residues long. CDR3 amino acids: CASSLKAGAVEQYF. CDR3 DNA: TGTGCCAGCAGCTTAAAAGCGGGGGCGGTCGAGCAGTACTTC.

As to this clonotype: Since a much larger clone is just one base distant, this may be a read error. The chain employs TRBV27 and TRBJ2-2, with D hard to call. Trimming shortened V by 6 bases and J by 7 bases, and 15 bases separated the two germline ends. CDR1 is MNHEY, CDR2 SMNVEV, per germline (reference sequence). The CDR3 runs to 14 residues. CDR3 sequence: CASRQSQQVGELFF. The CDR3 DNA sequence: TGTGCCAGCAGACAATCGCAGCAGGTCGGGGAGCTGTTTTTT.

This clonotype was counted at least ten times. The gene calls are TRBV6-1 and TRBJ2-1; 12 bases are shared with TRBD2. Germline V lookup: CDR1 MNHNS, CDR2 SASEGT. CDR3 length: 14 amino acids. The J segment lost 6 bases and the V segment lost 5 bases, leaving 2 bases of the junction unmatched. The CDR3 loop reads CASSTSGGRNEQFF. CDR3 in DNA: TGTGCCAGCAGTACTAGCGGGGGGCGCAATGAGCAGTTCTTC.

This clonotype was detected ten times or more. The gene calls are TRBV5-1 and TRBJ2-4, with D hard to call. Germline CDR1 reads SGHRS; CDR2 reads YFSETQ. V was pared by 6 bases and J by 0 bases, with 7 bases between. This CDR3 is built from 13 residues. The chain's CDR3 is CASKEVAKNIQYF. The CDR3 bases are TGCGCCAGCAAGGAAGTAGCCAAAAACATTCAGTACTTC.

This clonotype has a count of ten or more. The chain recombines TRBV10-3 with TRBJ1-1, with D uncertain. CDR3 size: 14 residues. Trimming took 6 bases from V and 6 from J, leaving 17 bases between them. The germline CDR1 and CDR2 sequences are ENHRY and SYGVKD. CDR3 region: CAIREMSGFPEAFF. DNA for the CDR3: TGTGCCATCAGAGAGATGTCGGGGTTCCCTGAAGCTTTCTTT.

This clonotype was recorded at least ten times. The chain is built from TRBV11-1 and TRBJ2-2; D gene uncertain. CDR3 length: 15 residues. The ends were cut back, 3 bases at V and 2 bases at J, with 10 bases in the middle. CDR1 and CDR2 from the germline V gene are SGHAT and FQDESV (reference sequence). The CDR3, as DNA: TGTGCCAGCAGCTTCCAACACCTAAACACCGGGGAGCTGTTTTTT. Translation: CASSFQHLNTGELFF.

This clonotype came up a few times. This rearrangement joins TRBV28 to TRBJ1-5; no clear D. The CDR3 loop spans 12 amino acids. Trimming removed 7 bases from V and 6 bases from J, with 10 bases in between. In germline, CDR1 is MDHEN, CDR2 SYDVKM. The CDR3 protein is CASTLGGQPQHF. The CDR3 nucleotides read TGTGCCAGCACCTTGGGTGGTCAGCCCCAGCATTTT. Using reference TRBV28 and TRBJ1-5 for the parts outside the CDR3, the full variable domain is DVKVTQSSRYLVKRTGEKVFLECVQDMDHENMFWYRQDPGLGLRLIYFSYDVKMKEKGDIPEGYSVSREKKERFSLILESASTNQTSMYLCASTLGGQPQHFGDGTRLSIL.

J is TRBJ2-3 and V is TRBV24-1; D gene uncertain. CDR1 KGHDR and CDR2 SFDVKD come from the germline V gene. Trimming cost V 7 bases and J 9 bases, with 10 bases left between them. The CDR3 totals 11 residues. In nucleotides, the CDR3 is TGTGCCACCAGGCTGACTCTGACGCAGTATTTT. Residues: CATRLTLTQYF.

This clonotype has more than one count but fewer than ten. The chain combines TRBV19 with TRBJ2-7, with 9 nucleotides matching TRBD1. This CDR3 comprises 15 residues. After removal of 3 bases from V and 4 bases from J, the junction contained 7 bases not matched to a gene. Germline lookup yields CDR1 LNHDA and CDR2 SQIVND (reference sequence). The CDR3 here is CASSIRTGVIYEQYF. The CDR3 bases are TGTGCCAGTAGTATTCGGACAGGGGTTATATACGAGCAGTACTTC.

Points on this clonotype: A much larger clone sits a single nucleotide away, making a read error possible. The V call is TRBV29-1, the J call TRBJ2-2, with 7 bases aligning to TRBD1. Germline CDR1 SQVTM, CDR2 ANQGSEA. V trimming: 3 bases; J trimming: 3 bases; junction bases outside the gene matches: 1. The CDR3 is 13 residues long. CDR3 residues: CSVEGQYTGELFF. The CDR3 DNA reads as TGCAGCGTTGAGGGACAGTACACCGGGGAGCTGTTTTTT.

This chain joins TRBV6-1 and TRBJ1-3; D is uncertain. CDR1 is MNHNS, CDR2 SASEGT, per germline. The CDR3 loop spans 13 amino acids. Between the trimmed V and J ends, which lost 6 bases and 10 bases, there was a span of 16 bases. This CDR3 is CASSLTVDRTIYF. CDR3 in DNA: TGTGCCAGCAGCCTAACAGTGGATAGGACCATATATTTT.

The sample holds a few counts of this clonotype. This may come from a read error, since a much larger clone is one base off. The rearrangement joins TRBV5-1 to TRBJ1-1; perhaps TRBD1 as D (5 bases). V was cut by 4 bases and J by 0 bases, with 13 bases left in between. The CDR3 totals 15 residues. Germline-derived CDR1 and CDR2 are SGHRS and YFSETQ. In DNA, the CDR3 is TGCGCCAGCAGCAAAGGGGCAGGTATGAACACTGAAGCTTTCTTT. Amino acid sequence: CASSKGAGMNTEAFF. The variable domain in full, with the rest retrieved from reference TRBV5-1 and TRBJ1-1, is KAGVTQTPRYLIKTRGQQVTLSCSPISGHRSVSWYQQTPGQGLQFLFEYFSETQRNKGNFPGRFSGRQFSNSRSEMNVSTLELGDSALYLCASSKGAGMNTEAFFGQGTRLTVV.

This clonotype was seen many times. The V gene is TRBV5-1, the J gene TRBJ2-3; perhaps TRBD1 as D (5 bases). Trimming left V 3 bases short and J 0 bases short, with 8 bases between. The CDR3 consists of 14 residues. In germline, CDR1 is SGHRS, CDR2 YFSETQ. CDR3 residues: CASSSDISTDTQYF. CDR3 nucleotide sequence: TGCGCCAGCAGCTCGGACATTAGCACAGATACGCAGTATTTT. Using reference TRBV5-1 and TRBJ2-3 for the parts outside the CDR3, the full variable domain is KAGVTQTPRYLIKTRGQQVTLSCSPISGHRSVSWYQQTPGQGLQFLFEYFSETQRNKGNFPGRFSGRQFSNSRSEMNVSTLELGDSALYLCASSSDISTDTQYFGPGTRLTVL.

This clonotype was recorded at least ten times. The chain joins TRBV7-9 to TRBJ2-5; 10 nucleotides align to TRBD2. The germline CDR1 and CDR2 sequences are SEHNR and FQNEAQ (reference sequence). The CDR3 is 16 amino acids. V was pared by 3 bases and J by 4 bases, with 8 bases of the junction left unmatched. The DNA for the CDR3 is TGTGCCAGCAGCTTCAGGGCTAGCGGGAGCTCAGAGACCCAGTACTTC. The encoded protein is CASSFRASGSSETQYF.

Ten or more counts support this clonotype. The gene calls are TRBV5-1 and TRBJ2-1, with a tentative D call TRBD2 (6 bases). In germline, CDR1 is SGHRS, CDR2 YFSETQ. Trimming took off 0 bases at V and 13 bases at J, with 20 bases between the two ends. The CDR3 is made up of 15 amino acids. The CDR3 loop reads CASSLETLALWGQFF. The CDR3 nucleotides are TGCGCCAGCAGCTTGGAAACACTAGCTTTATGGGGCCAGTTCTTC.

This clonotype has a count of ten or more. J is TRBJ2-7 and V is TRBV7-3; weak D call: TRBD2 (8 bases). The V gene's germline CDR1 is SGHTA and CDR2 FQGTGA. Trimming pared 4 bases from V and 4 bases from J, leaving 38 bases between. The CDR3 is 22 residues long. Here the CDR3 reads CASSSNERTGSITSGSGYEQYF. The DNA for the CDR3 is TGTGCCAGCAGCTCAAACGAACGGACAGGAAGTATCACCAGCGGGAGCGGGTACGAGCAGTACTTC.

There are a few counts of this clonotype. The chain recombines TRBV2 with TRBJ1-5, with 11 bases lining up with TRBD1. CDR1 is SNHLY and CDR2 is FYNNEI in the germline V gene. V shed 5 bases, J shed 7 bases, and the junction held 10 bases outside the gene matches. The CDR3 has 16 residues. CDR3 protein: CASSSTPGQGGQPQHF. In nucleotides, the CDR3 is TGTGCCAGCAGTTCTACCCCGGGACAGGGGGGGCAGCCCCAGCATTTT.

This clonotype was found many times. The V gene is TRBV2, the J gene TRBJ2-2; the match to TRBD2 covers 9 bases. Unmatched junction bases numbered 4, after V lost 6 bases and J lost 2 bases. Germline CDR1 SNHLY, CDR2 FYNNEI. There are 15 residues in the CDR3. This CDR3 reads CASRPGLANTGELFF. CDR3 nucleotide sequence: TGTGCCAGCAGACCGGGACTAGCCAACACCGGGGAGCTGTTTTTT. Based on the CDR3 plus reference TRBV2 and TRBJ2-2, the full variable domain is EPEVTQTPSHQVTQMGQEVILRCVPISNHLYFYWYRQILGQKVEFLVSFYNNEISEKSEIFDDQFSVERPDGSNFTLKIRSTKLEDSAMYFCASRPGLANTGELFFGEGSRLTVL.

There are a few counts of this clonotype. This sequence joins TRBV28 and TRBJ2-1; TRBD1 or TRBD2 may be the D gene (5 bases each). CDR3 length: 17 amino acids. Between the trimmed V and J ends, which lost 1 base and 1 base, there was a span of 14 bases. Germline lookup yields CDR1 MDHEN and CDR2 SYDVKM. The CDR3 spells CASSLSARGASYNEQFF. CDR3 nucleotide sequence: TGTGCCAGCAGTTTATCGGCGAGAGGGGCTTCCTACAATGAGCAGTTCTTC.

This clonotype appeared many times. The genes are TRBV11-2 and TRBJ2-2; D is possibly TRBD2 (5 bases). This CDR3 has 15 residues. Germline loops: CDR1 SGHAT, CDR2 FQNNGV. V lost 1 base to trimming and J lost 8 bases, with 14 bases between them. The CDR3 protein is CASSLGLSATGELFF. The CDR3 DNA sequence: TGTGCCAGCAGCTTAGGACTATCGGCGACAGGGGAGCTGTTTTTT.

This chain joins TRBV5-6 and TRBJ1-2; TRBD1 aligns across 7 bases. The CDR3 totals 14 residues. V dropped 4 bases and J dropped 10; count of bases not matched to a gene: 13. CDR1 SGHDT and CDR2 YYEEEE come from the germline V gene. CDR3 region: CASSLKTWDRAYTF. Written as DNA, the CDR3 is TGTGCCAGCAGCCTAAAAACCTGGGACAGAGCCTACACCTTC.

This clonotype was recorded many times. The genes are TRBV27 and TRBJ2-5; D is unresolved. This CDR3 has 13 residues. The V end was cut by 2 bases, the J end by 0 bases, with 4 bases between. CDR1 MNHEY and CDR2 SMNVEV come from the germline V gene (reference sequence). The chain's CDR3 is CASSLQYQETQYF. CDR3 DNA: TGTGCCAGCAGTTTACAGTACCAAGAGACCCAGTACTTC.

The chain is built from TRBV5-1 and TRBJ1-6; D may be TRBD1 (5 bases). The CDR3 is made up of 17 amino acids. V was cut by 0 bases and J by 10 bases, with 20 bases left in between. From germline, CDR1 is SGHRS and CDR2 YFSETQ. CDR3 region: CASSLAGDGASYSPLHF. CDR3 nucleotide sequence: TGCGCCAGCAGCTTGGCCGGGGATGGGGCCTCCTACTCACCCCTCCACTTT.